The 29 T cell receptor beta chains below all came from one sample that was sequenced in a study of T cells in women clearing cervical HPV infection. The protocol was immunoSEQ multiplex PCR, while the TCRdb copy is restricted to in-frame clones and leaves out a portion. The sample totals some 26,000 clones. Material for sequencing was blood buffy coat. The receptors here all came from a woman aged 18 to 75 with a cervical HPV16 infection that either progressed to CIN3+ or cleared (not recorded which).

Remarks on this clone: From the germline J gene comes the end of the CDR3, since the read stops 3 residues before it. This sequence joins TRBV5-1 and TRBJ2-2; D may be TRBD1 (5 bases). This CDR3 is 11 amino acids long. Germline V gene sequence: CDR1 SGHRS, CDR2 YFSETQ. V was cut by 3 bases and J by 9 bases, with 6 bases left in between. CDR3 sequence reads: CASSYRRELFF. CDR3 bases read: TGCGCCAGCAGCTACAGGAGGGAG.

With respect to this clone: Read data end 3 residues before the CDR3 end; the end is taken from the germline J gene. This chain connects TRBV7-6 to TRBJ2-7; the D is unclear. V lost 7 bases and J 2 bases, leaving 27 bases between the germline ends. Germline V CDR1 and CDR2: SGHVS, FNYEAQ. The CDR3 runs to 18 residues. The sequenced part of the CDR3 DNA is TGTGCCAGCACCATTCAAGTCTCTGGGCTTACCGATACCTACGAG. Translation gives CASTIQVSGLTDTYE. The CDR3 in full is CASTIQVSGLTDTYEQYF.

In regard to this clone: The read is 3 residues too short to cover the CDR3 end, so that end is filled in from the germline J gene. This chain joins TRBV11-3 and TRBJ2-3; no definite D call. This CDR3 is built from 15 residues. Germline loops: CDR1 SGHNT, CDR2 YENEEA. The V and J ends lost 1 base and 1 base respectively, with 9 bases between them. CDR3 residues: CASSLGMGGTDTQYF. CDR3 DNA (partial): TGTGCCAGCAGCTTAGGTATGGGCGGCACAGATACG.

Concerning this clone: With the read ending 3 residues before the CDR3 end, the germline J gene is used to fill in that end. The chain joins TRBV7-3 to TRBJ1-1; D perhaps matches TRBD1 (5 bases). CDR1 and CDR2 (germline): SGHTA, FQGTGA. V lost 5 bases, J lost 1 base, and 14 bases lay in between. The CDR3 spans 15 residues. The CDR3 sequence: CASSDGARGNTEAFF. CDR3 DNA, as far as it was read: TGTGCCAGCAGCGATGGGGCGCGGGGGAACACTGAA.

With regard to this clone: Read coverage stops 3 residues before the CDR3 terminus; the germline J gene supplies the remainder. The rearrangement joins TRBV19 to TRBJ1-1; 7 bases map to TRBD1. Germline CDR1 and CDR2: LNHDA and SQIVND (reference sequence). J gave up 1 base and V 10 bases, and 6 bases lay outside the gene matches. CDR3 length: 13 residues. CDR3 protein: CATLGQTNTEAFF. The sequenced CDR3 bases are TGTGCCACCCTGGGACAGACGAACACTGAA.

On this clone itself: At one end, the junction sequence differs from germline, possibly due to a read error. The read finishes 3 residues shy of the CDR3 end, and the germline J gene is used to complete it. The V and J genes are TRBV4-2 and TRBJ1-6; D perhaps matches TRBD1 (6 bases). The CDR3 has 15 amino acids. CDR1 and CDR2 (germline): LGHNA, YNFKEQ. CDR3 protein: CASSQRGQYNSPLHF. The DNA read from the CDR3 is TGCGCCAGCAGCCAACGAGGACAGTATAATTCACCC.

As for this clone: From the germline J gene comes the end of the CDR3, since the read stops 3 residues before it. This sequence joins TRBV19 and TRBJ1-2, with 7 bases lining up with TRBD1. The CDR3 is made up of 13 amino acids. The germline gives CDR1 LNHDA, CDR2 SQIVND (reference sequence). This CDR3 reads CASSHGQDRGYTF. The CDR3 bases that were read are TGTGCCAGTAGTCACGGACAGGACCGGGGC. The full variable domain, its missing parts supplied by reference TRBV19 and TRBJ1-2, is DGGITQSPKYLFRKEGQNVTLSCEQNLNHDAMYWYRQDPGQGLRLIYYSQIVNDFQKGDIAEGYSVSREKKESFPLTVTSAQKNPTAFYLCASSHGQDRGYTFGSGTRLTVV.

Comments on this clone: The read is 3 residues too short to cover the CDR3 end, so that end is filled in from the germline J gene. V and J are TRBV4-1 and TRBJ2-5; a weak D match, TRBD1 (6 bases). The germline CDR1 and CDR2 sequences are MGHRA and YSYEKL. This CDR3 contains 12 residues. The V gene lost 2 bases and the J gene lost 5 bases, with 6 bases spanning the gap. This chain's CDR3 is CASSQTGETQYF. Incomplete CDR3 DNA: TGCGCCAGCAGCCAAACAGGGGAGACC.

Comment on this clone: Read coverage stops 3 residues before the CDR3 terminus; the germline J gene supplies the remainder. V usage is TRBV20-1 and J usage is TRBJ2-7; D might be TRBD1 (6 bases). In germline, CDR1 is DFQATT, CDR2 SNEGSKA (reference sequence). The V end was cut by 4 bases, the J end by 2 bases, with 12 bases between. The CDR3 contains 13 residues. This CDR3 reads CSAMRGSTYEQYF. CDR3 DNA, as far as it was read: TGCAGTGCTATGAGGGGGTCCACCTACGAG.

As for this clone: The CDR3 extends 3 residues past the end of the read, so its final part is completed from the germline J gene. The chain recombines TRBV7-2 with TRBJ2-7; 12 bases fit TRBD2. The CDR3 loop spans 14 amino acids. The junction had 3 bases not matched to a gene; V was cut back by 5 bases and J by 4 bases. CDR1 and CDR2 from the germline V gene are SGHTA and FQGNSA. The CDR3 DNA, read in part, is TGTGCCAGCAGCCCTAGCGGGGGGGAATACGAG. Translating it yields CASSPSGGEYE. The CDR3 as a whole reads CASSPSGGEYEQYF.

About this clone: The CDR3 end is not reached by the read, which stops 3 residues before it; the germline J gene fills it in. The gene calls are TRBV7-8 and TRBJ2-3; tentative D call: TRBD1 (7 bases). CDR1 SGHVS and CDR2 FQNEAQ come from the germline V gene. The CDR3 consists of 14 residues. Incomplete CDR3 DNA: TGTGCCAGCAGCCCAGGACAGGACAGGAGGGCG. Protein: CASSPGQDRRA. The full CDR3 sequence reads CASSPGQDRRAQYF.

As regards this clone: The read ends 3 residues shy of where the CDR3 ends; the end is completed using the germline J gene. This sequence joins TRBV9 and TRBJ2-7; 10 bases agree with TRBD2. The CDR3 totals 15 residues. In germline, CDR1 is SGDLS, CDR2 YYNGEE. Germline trimming cut 3 bases from V and 0 bases from J; bases unmatched to any gene: 3. The CDR3 region is CASSALAGSSYEQYF. Partial CDR3 DNA: TGTGCCAGCAGCGCACTAGCGGGGAGCTCCTACGAG. The entire variable domain, with the rest obtained from reference TRBV9 and TRBJ2-7, is as follows: DSGVTQTPKHLITATGQRVTLRCSPRSGDLSVYWYQQSLDQGLQFLIQYYNGEERAKGNILERFSAQQFPDLHSELNLSSLELGDSALYFCASSALAGSSYEQYFGPGTRLTVT.

This clone is medium-sized by frequency. CDR3 DNA, as far as it was read: TGCAGCGTTGAAACAAACACAGATACG. Translated: CSVETNTDT. The entire CDR3 protein reads CSVETNTDTQYF. The V gene is TRBV29-1, the J gene TRBJ2-3; D gene uncertain. The read ends 3 residues early relative to the CDR3; the germline J gene fills the gap. The CDR3 covers 12 residues. Deletions cut 2 bases from V and 2 bases from J, with 5 bases between. Germline V gives CDR1 SQVTM, CDR2 ANQGSEA.

As to this clone: Read sequence stops 3 residues before the CDR3 end, and the germline J gene provides the missing end. The J gene is TRBJ1-4, the V gene TRBV19; D may be TRBD1 (6 bases). Germline V gene lookup returns CDR1 LNHDA and CDR2 SQIVND (reference sequence). V was cut by 3 bases and J by 3 bases, with 8 bases left in between. The CDR3 extends over 14 amino acids. The sequenced CDR3 bases are TGTGCCAGTAGTATTTCAGGGGCTAATGAAAAA. This encodes CASSISGANEK. The whole CDR3 reads CASSISGANEKLFF.

For this clone: The CDR3 is cut off 3 residues early in the read; its end comes from the germline J gene. This chain connects TRBV4-1 to TRBJ2-5, with TRBD2 matching over 7 bases. Germline CDR1 MGHRA, CDR2 YSYEKL. The V and J ends lost 0 bases and 5 bases, in that order; junction bases with no gene match: 9. This CDR3 comprises 16 residues. The CDR3 here is CASSQDTASGGETQYF. The sequenced part of the CDR3 DNA is TGCGCCAGCAGCCAAGATACGGCTAGCGGCGGGGAGACC.

Notes on this clone: The sequence runs out 3 residues before the end of the CDR3; the remainder is reconstructed from the germline J gene. The chain uses TRBV5-1 and TRBJ2-7; D ambiguous. The CDR3 extends over 14 amino acids. Germline V gene sequence: CDR1 SGHRS, CDR2 YFSETQ. Trimming took 0 bases from V and 3 from J, leaving 10 bases between them. CDR3 DNA, as far as it was read: TGCGCCAGCAGCTTGGAAGGTAGCTTCTACGAG. The encoded protein is CASSLEGSFYE. The whole CDR3 sequence is CASSLEGSFYEQYF. The full variable domain, with the rest looked up from reference TRBV5-1 and TRBJ2-7, is KAGVTQTPRYLIKTRGQQVTLSCSPISGHRSVSWYQQTPGQGLQFLFEYFSETQRNKGNFPGRFSGRQFSNSRSEMNVSTLELGDSALYLCASSLEGSFYEQYFGPGTRLTVT.

On this clone: The CDR3 is cut off 3 residues early in the read; its end comes from the germline J gene. The genes are TRBV6-1 and TRBJ1-6; D is unresolved. This CDR3 spans 18 amino acids. Trimming removed 0 bases from V and 1 base from J, with 13 bases in between. The V gene's germline CDR1 is MNHNS and CDR2 SASEGT. The CDR3 spells CASSEALPQVSYNSPLHF. Partial CDR3 DNA: TGTGCCAGCAGTGAAGCGCTTCCCCAGGTATCCTATAATTCACCC.

A word on this clone: Coverage ceases 3 residues before the CDR3 finishes, and the germline J gene fills in the end. The chain joins TRBV18 to TRBJ1-4; D possibly corresponds to TRBD1 (5 bases). Trimming left V 1 base short and J 2 bases short, with 8 bases between. CDR3 length equals 15 residues. Germline-derived CDR1 and CDR2 are KGHSH and LQKENI. Partial CDR3 DNA: TGTGCCAGCTCACCACTTGGGGCGACTAATGAAAAA. As protein: CASSPLGATNEK. The CDR3 in its entirety is CASSPLGATNEKLFF.

Note on this clone: The CDR3 goes on 3 residues after the read ends, and that part is filled in from the germline J gene. The rearrangement joins TRBV6-2 or TRBV6-3 to TRBJ2-7, with TRBD1 matching 8 bases. The CDR3 sequence is 14 residues long. Trimming at V came to 8 bases and at J to 4 bases, leaving 10 bases not matched to a gene. The germline V gene has CDR1 MNHEY and CDR2 SVGEGT. The covered CDR3 bases are TGTGCCAGCGGACCGGGACAGGTGATATACGAG. Translation gives CASGPGQVIYE. The full CDR3 protein reads CASGPGQVIYEQYF.

On this clone: The read gets to within 3 residues of the CDR3 end, and the germline J gene fills in the rest. The rearrangement links TRBV5-4 to TRBJ1-2, with D possibly being TRBD1 (5 bases). The V end was cut by 0 bases, the J end by 5 bases, with 17 bases between. Germline CDR1 SGHNT, CDR2 YYREEE (reference sequence). The length of the CDR3 is 16 residues. The covered CDR3 bases are TGTGCCAGCAGCTTGGACGGACCAGACAGCCCTTATGGC. Encoded protein: CASSLDGPDSPYG. The entire CDR3 sequence reads CASSLDGPDSPYGYTF.

In the case of this clone: The read halts 3 residues ahead of the CDR3 end, with the missing end drawn from the germline J gene. The chain has TRBV20-1 and TRBJ2-1, with 8 bases identical to TRBD2. V lost 6 bases to trimming and J lost 5 bases; unmatched junction nucleotides: 15. Germline V gene sequence: CDR1 DFQATT, CDR2 SNEGSKA (reference sequence). The CDR3 extends over 16 amino acids. This chain's CDR3 is CSATWPGRRGDNEQFF. CDR3 bases read: TGCAGTGCCACCTGGCCGGGGCGGCGGGGGGACAATGAG.

For this clone: Coverage ceases 3 residues before the CDR3 finishes, and the germline J gene fills in the end. The genes are TRBV27 and TRBJ2-1; TRBD2 agrees at 13 bases. The CDR3 has 16 residues. Germline V gene data show CDR1 as MNHEY and CDR2 as SMNVEV (reference sequence). The trim removed 3 bases at V and 4 bases at J, leaving 3 bases unmatched. The DNA read from the CDR3 is TGTGCCAGCAGTTTGCGGACTAGCGGGGGATACAATGAG. As protein: CASSLRTSGGYNE. The whole CDR3 protein is CASSLRTSGGYNEQFF.

Remarks on this clone: Read coverage stops 3 residues before the CDR3 terminus; the germline J gene supplies the remainder. The chain has TRBV18 and TRBJ2-7; TRBD2 matches 8 bases. CDR1 and CDR2 from the germline V gene are KGHSH and LQKENI. J lost 3 bases, V lost 3 bases, and 19 bases had no gene match. CDR3 length: 19 amino acids. The CDR3 sequence: CASSPILAEQIKCVYEQYF. The covered CDR3 bases are TGTGCCAGCTCACCCATACTAGCGGAACAAATTAAATGTGTCTACGAG.

With regard to this clone: The read halts 3 residues ahead of the CDR3 end, with the missing end drawn from the germline J gene. The V and J genes are TRBV2 and TRBJ2-7; TRBD1 aligns across 10 bases. The CDR3 contains 15 residues. V lost 8 bases, J lost 0 bases, and 7 bases stayed unmatched. Germline values: CDR1 SNHLY, CDR2 FYNNEI. CDR3 DNA, as far as it was read: TGTGCCAGCGGGGGACAGGGGTCCAGCTCCTACGAG. Amino acid sequence: CASGGQGSSSYE. The CDR3, in full, reads CASGGQGSSSYEQYF.

Turning to this clone: The sequence runs out 3 residues before the end of the CDR3; the remainder is reconstructed from the germline J gene. This chain connects TRBV20-1 to TRBJ1-2; 9 nucleotides match TRBD1. V shed 7 bases, J shed 3 bases, and the junction held 12 bases outside the gene matches. CDR1 and CDR2 (germline): DFQATT, SNEGSKA (reference sequence). The CDR3 extends over 15 amino acids. CDR3 DNA (partial): TGCAGTGTTTCGGGACAGGGTCAGGTGGACTATGGC. This translates into CSVSGQGQVDYG. The entire CDR3 protein reads CSVSGQGQVDYGYTF.

In regard to this clone: The read finishes 3 residues shy of the CDR3 end, and the germline J gene is used to complete it. The chain is built from TRBV19 and TRBJ2-7; 9 nucleotides agree with TRBD1. In germline, CDR1 is LNHDA, CDR2 SQIVND (reference sequence). There are 15 residues in the CDR3. The J segment lost 1 base and the V segment lost 4 bases, leaving 5 bases of the junction unmatched. CDR3 protein: CASSKGQGPSYEQYF. Partial CDR3 DNA: TGTGCCAGTAGTAAGGGACAGGGACCTTCCTACGAG.

To note about this clone: The CDR3 extends 3 residues past the end of the read, so its final part is completed from the germline J gene. V usage is TRBV10-3 and J usage is TRBJ2-7; 8 positions match TRBD1. Unmatched junction bases numbered 5, after V lost 2 bases and J lost 2 bases. CDR1 is ENHRY and CDR2 is SYGVKD in the germline V gene. The CDR3 runs 15 residues. The CDR3 here is CAISELTGATYEQYF. Partial CDR3 DNA: TGTGCCATCAGTGAGCTGACAGGGGCGACCTACGAG.

Comments on this clone: The read ends 3 residues before the CDR3 terminus; that terminus is restored from the germline J gene. This rearrangement joins TRBV18 to TRBJ1-2; TRBD1 might be the D (5 bases). Germline values: CDR1 KGHSH, CDR2 LQKENI. CDR3 length: 14 residues. Deletions cut 1 base from V and 4 bases from J, with 10 bases between. This chain's CDR3 is CASSPRTGSYGYTF. CDR3 bases read: TGTGCCAGCTCACCACGCACAGGATCCTATGGC. Full variable domain (missing parts from reference TRBV18 and TRBJ1-2): NAGVMQNPRHLVRRRGQEARLRCSPMKGHSHVYWYRQLPEEGLKFMVYLQKENIIDESGMPKERFSAEFPKEGPSILRIQQVVRGDSAAYFCASSPRTGSYGYTFGSGTRLTVV.

A note on this clone: The sequence runs out 3 residues before the end of the CDR3; the remainder is reconstructed from the germline J gene. V gene TRBV6-4 combines with J gene TRBJ1-6; D gene ambiguous. The length of the CDR3 is 13 residues. V dropped 2 bases and J dropped 5 bases, with 4 bases sitting between them. CDR1 is MRHNA and CDR2 is SNTAGT in the germline V gene. CDR3 bases read: TGTGCCAGCAGTGACAGGGATAATTCACCC. It is translated as CASSDRDNSP. The CDR3, in full, reads CASSDRDNSPLHF.